A selection of T cell receptor beta chains follows, all from one sample in a study of shared clonotypes between healthy human individuals. Clones were sequenced by immunoSEQ multiplex PCR, and TCRdb holds only the in-frame ones, with some missing. In the table there are some 300,000 clones, over 70% of which are singletons. Sequenced material: memory CD4+ T cells sorted from blood. The source of these receptors is a man in his thirties or forties in good health. The CDR3 runs from the conserved cysteine through the conserved F or W. A D gene is named only where the DNA matches it firmly. The size entry is marked missing in some rows and otherwise reads once, few, many or a size class.

cdr3_nt cdr3_aa j_call v_call d_call clone_size
TGTGCCAGTAGGGAAGTTGGGCGCACCGGGGAGCTGTTTTTT CASREVGRTGELFF TRBJ2-2 TRBV19 NA NA
TGTGCCAGCAGCCAGACCGGGACAGGGGGGTACGAGCAGTACTTC CASSQTGTGGYEQYF TRBJ2-7 TRBV5-4 TRBD1 many
TGTGCCAGTAGTAGCGGGCAGGGGAGGGTAGATCAGCCCCAGCATTTT CASSSGQGRVDQPQHF TRBJ1-5 TRBV19 NA NA
TGTGCCAGCAGTGAACCGGGGGCGCTGGATACGCAGTATTTT CASSEPGALDTQYF TRBJ2-3 TRBV25-1 NA few
TGTGCCTGGAGCCTCGGTCTAGCGGAAGGCAATGAGCAGTTCTTC CAWSLGLAEGNEQFF TRBJ2-1 TRBV30 TRBD2 NA
TGTGCCAGCAATAGCAGGGGGCGGTTCACCGGGGAGCTGTTTTTT CASNSRGRFTGELFF TRBJ2-2 TRBV19 TRBD1 NA
TGTGCCAGTAGTAGAGACAAGTCGGGTAATCAGCCCCAGCATTTT CASSRDKSGNQPQHF TRBJ1-5 TRBV19 NA NA
TGCAGCGTTGTAATTGTGGGCGGCTACGAGCAGTACTTC CSVVIVGGYEQYF TRBJ2-7 TRBV29-1 NA NA
TGTGCCAGCAGTTTTATTGGCGGGTCCGACATTTATGGCTACACCTTC CASSFIGGSDIYGYTF TRBJ1-2 TRBV28 NA NA
TGTGCCAGCAGAGAAGATGGACAGGGGGACACCGGGGAGCTGTTTTTT CASREDGQGDTGELFF TRBJ2-2 TRBV28 TRBD1 NA
TGCAGCGTTGAAGATACAGGGGGGATCCAAGAGACCCAGTACTTC CSVEDTGGIQETQYF TRBJ2-5 TRBV29-1 TRBD1 NA
TGCGCCAGCAGTGAGTCGAGGGCCCGGTGGGCTGAAGCTTTCTTT CASSESRARWAEAFF TRBJ1-1 TRBV10-1 NA NA
TGTGCCAGCAGTTTACAGGGACTTGAAAAACTGTTTTTT CASSLQGLEKLFF TRBJ1-4 TRBV28 NA NA
TGTGCCAGCAGTTTAGACGGCAGGTGGGCCAACGAGCAGTACTTC CASSLDGRWANEQYF TRBJ2-7 TRBV28 NA NA
TGTGCCAGCAGCTTAAGGCTAGCGGGAGGGCCTAACATTCAGTACTTC CASSLRLAGGPNIQYF TRBJ2-4 TRBV7-2 TRBD2 NA
TGTGCCAGCAGCTCACGGCCCGGGCGCGCGGGACTGCCCTACAATGAGCAGTTCTTC CASSSRPGRAGLPYNEQFF TRBJ2-1 TRBV7-3 NA few
TGTGCCAGTAGTTCTTCCGTGGGCTCGGAGACCCAGTACTTC CASSSSVGSETQYF TRBJ2-5 TRBV19 NA NA
TGTGCCAGCAGCCTGGACAGTGTTGAGAGCGAGCAGTACTTC CASSLDSVESEQYF TRBJ2-7 TRBV27 NA NA
TGCGCCAGCAGCCCAGACCCCCTCGGAGAGACCCAGTACTTC CASSPDPLGETQYF TRBJ2-5 TRBV5-1 NA NA
TGTGCCATCAGTGAGTCGCTAGCGGGGGCCGGGTACAATGAGCAGTTCTTC CAISESLAGAGYNEQFF TRBJ2-1 TRBV10-3 TRBD2 NA
TGTGCCAGCAGTGGCCAGTATAATTCACCCCTCCACTTT CASSGQYNSPLHF TRBJ1-6 TRBV2 NA many
TGTGCCAGCAGTGGACGAGGGGCTAGAAAAGCCTACGAGCAGTACTTC CASSGRGARKAYEQYF TRBJ2-7 TRBV6-1 NA NA
TGCGCCAGCACGAGTCAGGACTCCCACGGGGAGCTGTTTTTT CASTSQDSHGELFF TRBJ2-2 TRBV5-1 NA NA
TGTGCCAGCAGCGCGATGACAGGCGGCGCAGATACGCAGTATTTT CASSAMTGGADTQYF TRBJ2-3 TRBV9 NA NA
TGCGCCAGCAGAACTGAGACGAACACCGGGGAGCTGTTTTTT CASRTETNTGELFF TRBJ2-2 TRBV5-1 NA NA
TGCGCCAGCAGCTTGGACACCAACACTGAAGCTTTCTTT CASSLDTNTEAFF TRBJ1-1 TRBV5-1 NA NA
TGTGCCAGCAGCCAAGCGGACTACGAGCAGTACTTC CASSQADYEQYF TRBJ2-7 TRBV14 NA NA
TGTGCCAGCAGCTTAGCGGGAGGACCCGGAGAGACCCAGTACTTC CASSLAGGPGETQYF TRBJ2-5 TRBV11-3 TRBD2 few
TGTGCCAGCAGTTTAGTACGGAAACAGGGTGAAAAACTGTTTTTT CASSLVRKQGEKLFF TRBJ1-4 TRBV28 NA NA
TGTGGTTTAGGGGGGAACAATCAGCCCCAGCATTTT CGLGGNNQPQHF TRBJ1-5 TRBV28 NA NA
TGTGCCAGCAGCTTAGTCGCGGCCTCCTACGAGCAGTACTTC CASSLVAASYEQYF TRBJ2-7 TRBV7-8 NA NA
TGTGCCAGCAGTTCCCGTGGAGGGGTTATCGGAAACTACGAGCAGTACTTC CASSSRGGVIGNYEQYF TRBJ2-7 TRBV28 NA NA
TGTGCCAGCAGCTTAGAAGCTGGGGATACCTACGAGCAGTACTTC CASSLEAGDTYEQYF TRBJ2-7 TRBV11-2 NA NA